The next 30 T cell receptor beta chains were all read from a single sample in a study of blood T cell repertoires in COVID-19. Clones were sequenced by immunoSEQ multiplex PCR, and TCRdb holds only the in-frame ones, with some missing. This sample has a few hundred thousand clones, with approximately 85% found just once. The sample was peripheral blood. These receptors all come from a man aged 45-65 years with active or convalescent COVID-19.

As to this clone: Within the sample, other DNA sequences also encode this same CDR3. The V gene is TRBV18, the J gene TRBJ1-1, with D uncertain. From germline, CDR1 is KGHSH and CDR2 LQKENI. The CDR3 runs 13 residues. The V end lost 2 bases, the J end lost 3 bases, and 7 bases lay between the germline ends. CDR3 sequence: CASSPSRDTEAFF. CDR3 DNA sequence: TGTGCCAGCTCACCATCGAGGGACACTGAAGCTTTCTTT.

V usage is TRBV9 and J usage is TRBJ2-3; no definite D call. Germline CDR1 is SGDLS and CDR2 is YYNGEE. The length of the CDR3 is 12 residues. Trimming removed 4 bases at V and 4 bases at J, with 7 bases between. CDR3 loop: CASSLGPDTQYF. CDR3 nucleotides: TGTGCCAGCAGCTTAGGGCCAGATACGCAGTATTTT. The full variable domain, with the rest looked up from reference TRBV9 and TRBJ2-3, is DSGVTQTPKHLITATGQRVTLRCSPRSGDLSVYWYQQSLDQGLQFLIQYYNGEERAKGNILERFSAQQFPDLHSELNLSSLELGDSALYFCASSLGPDTQYFGPGTRLTVL.

The J gene is TRBJ1-1, the V gene TRBV30; 9 bases fit TRBD1. The CDR3 has 12 amino acids. The V gene end was trimmed by 8 bases and the J gene end by 5 bases; junction bases not matched to a gene: 6. Germline V gene lookup returns CDR1 GTSNPN and CDR2 SVGIG (reference sequence). This chain's CDR3 is CASDRGKTEAFF. The CDR3 coding sequence is TGTGCCAGCGACAGGGGGAAAACTGAAGCTTTCTTT.

Note on this clone: Relative to the germline gene, one junction end is altered; a read error may explain this. The chain recombines TRBV7-7 with TRBJ2-3; 13 bases fit TRBD2. Germline CDR1 SSHAT, CDR2 FNYEAQ (reference sequence). This CDR3 spans 16 amino acids. The CDR3 bases are TGTGCTAGCAGCCAAGGACTAGCGGGAGTCACAGATACGCAGTATTTT. Amino acids: CASSQGLAGVTDTQYF.

The genes are TRBV7-8 and TRBJ1-5, with TRBD1 identical over 7 bases. Germline V gene lookup returns CDR1 SGHVS and CDR2 FQNEAQ. The length of the CDR3 is 16 residues. After removal of 4 bases from V and 2 bases from J, the junction contained 8 bases not matched to a gene. The CDR3 nucleotides read TGTGCCAGCAGCTCGGGGACAGCTCGGGGCAATCAGCCCCAGCATTTT. As protein: CASSSGTARGNQPQHF.

The chain joins TRBV6-1 to TRBJ2-7, with 7 bases identical to TRBD2. J was trimmed by 11 bases and V by 1 base; bases with no gene match: 8. The CDR3 runs to 13 residues. Germline V gene lookup returns CDR1 MNHNS and CDR2 SASEGT. This chain's CDR3 is CASSEGGRESEYF. The CDR3 nucleotides are TGTGCCAGCAGTGAAGGAGGGCGGGAGAGCGAGTACTTC.

The chain carries TRBV7-7 and TRBJ2-5; 11 bases fit TRBD2. With 2 bases clipped from V and 5 bases from J, the junction kept 7 bases outside the gene matches. This CDR3 spans 16 amino acids. CDR1 SSHAT and CDR2 FNYEAQ come from the germline V gene (reference sequence). In nucleotides, the CDR3 is TGTGCCAGCAGCTTAATGGGGACTAGCGGCTTTGAGACCCAGTACTTC. Its protein product is CASSLMGTSGFETQYF.

The J gene is TRBJ2-2, the V gene TRBV24-1, with unresolved D. V lost 6 bases and J lost 6, with 10 bases in between. CDR1 and CDR2 from the germline V gene are KGHDR and SFDVKD. This CDR3 is 13 amino acids long. The CDR3 sequence is CATSSEVPGELFF. CDR3 DNA sequence: TGTGCCACCAGTAGTGAGGTTCCCGGGGAGCTGTTTTTT.

The J gene is TRBJ2-2, the V gene TRBV29-1; 10 bases are shared with TRBD2. The CDR3 extends over 19 amino acids. Germline loops: CDR1 SQVTM, CDR2 ANQGSEA. Unmatched junction bases numbered 12, after V lost 1 base and J lost 1 base. CDR3 sequence: CSVEGRPGGTSVNTGELFF. In DNA, the CDR3 is TGCAGCGTTGAAGGGAGGCCGGGGGGGACTAGCGTGAACACCGGGGAGCTGTTTTTT.

This chain joins TRBV16 and TRBJ1-5; 9 positions match TRBD1. CDR1 is KGHSY, CDR2 FQNENV, per germline. Germline trimming cut 4 bases from V and 4 bases from J; bases unmatched to any gene: 5. This CDR3 is built from 15 residues. The CDR3 reads CASSPTGGANQPQHF. In DNA, the CDR3 is TGTGCCAGCAGCCCCACAGGGGGCGCAAATCAGCCCCAGCATTTT.

The V and J genes are TRBV9 and TRBJ2-7, with D maybe TRBD2 (5 bases). There are 14 residues in the CDR3. Germline V gene lookup returns CDR1 SGDLS and CDR2 YYNGEE. Trimming took off 4 bases at V and 9 bases at J, with 20 bases between the two ends. CDR3 residues: CASSQSQEGVVQYF. For the CDR3, the DNA is TGTGCCAGCAGCCAGTCGCAAGAGGGAGTGGTGCAGTACTTC.

The chain uses TRBV6-5 and TRBJ1-2, with TRBD1 matching 9 bases. The germline V gene has CDR1 MNHEY and CDR2 SVGAGI. J lost 6 bases, V lost 10 bases, and 6 bases had no gene match. The CDR3 is 12 amino acids. CDR3 amino acids: CATSRDRDGYTF. In nucleotides, the CDR3 is TGTGCCACCTCAAGGGACAGGGATGGCTACACCTTC.

The chain has TRBV7-6 and TRBJ2-2, with TRBD1 matching 9 bases. This CDR3 region has 16 residues. CDR1 is SGHVS and CDR2 is FNYEAQ in the germline V gene. With V trimmed by 1 base and J by 5 bases, 5 bases remained unmatched. CDR3 region: CASSLVDRGGTGELFF. The CDR3 DNA reads as TGTGCCAGCAGCTTAGTCGACAGGGGGGGAACCGGGGAGCTGTTTTTT.

The genes are TRBV19 and TRBJ2-2; 7 bases map to TRBD1. The CDR3 has 13 residues. Losses at the gene ends were 8 bases for V and 4 bases for J; bases not matched to a gene: 4. Germline CDR1 reads LNHDA; CDR2 reads SQIVND (reference sequence). The CDR3 spells CASYRGGTGELFF. CDR3 bases: TGTGCCAGTTACAGGGGTGGCACCGGGGAGCTGTTTTTT.

This clone was counted only a few times. The rearrangement links TRBV5-6 to TRBJ1-1, with 9 bases lining up with TRBD1. Germline values: CDR1 SGHDT, CDR2 YYEEEE. The CDR3 sequence is 16 residues long. Losses at the gene ends were 2 bases for V and 0 bases for J; bases not matched to a gene: 5. The CDR3 loop reads CASSFRTGVLNTEAFF. Written as DNA, the CDR3 is TGTGCCAGCAGCTTCCGGACAGGGGTCCTGAACACTGAAGCTTTCTTT.

This chain links TRBV28 with TRBJ1-1; 7 positions match TRBD1. CDR1 MDHEN and CDR2 SYDVKM come from the germline V gene. Trimming cost V 7 bases and J 7 bases; bases outside gene matches: 9. The CDR3 is 13 residues long. The CDR3 DNA reads as TGTGCCAGCAACACTTTAGGGACAGTTGAAGCTTTCTTT. Translating gives CASNTLGTVEAFF.

This clone was observed a few times. CDR3: CASKDSVNTEAFF. The CDR3 nucleotides are TGTGCCAGCAAAGACAGCGTGAACACTGAAGCTTTCTTT. This chain uses TRBV2 with TRBJ1-1, with a tentative D call TRBD1 (5 bases). Germline lookup yields CDR1 SNHLY and CDR2 FYNNEI. CDR3 length: 13 amino acids. V lost 7 bases and J lost 0, with 9 bases in between.

V and J are TRBV10-1 and TRBJ2-6; TRBD2 agrees at 10 bases. This CDR3 is built from 19 residues. V lost 0 bases and J lost 0; bases outside the gene matches: 5. Germline loops: CDR1 WNHNN, CDR2 SYGVQD (reference sequence). The CDR3 nucleotides read TGCGCCAGCAGTGAGTCGATGGCTAGCGGGAGCTCTGGGGCCAACGTCCTGACTTTC. The encoded protein is CASSESMASGSSGANVLTF.

The rearrangement links TRBV24-1 to TRBJ2-1; D call uncertain. Germline lookup yields CDR1 KGHDR and CDR2 SFDVKD. V lost 7 bases and J lost 0, with 6 bases in between. This CDR3 has 13 amino acids. CDR3 sequence (DNA): TGTGCCACCAGCTCCTCCTCCTACAATGAGCAGTTCTTC. Its translation: CATSSSSYNEQFF.

CDR3 nucleotides: TGTGCCAGCAGTGATCGAGGGGGACAGGTCATCTACGAGCAGTACTTC. The encoded protein is CASSDRGGQVIYEQYF. The rearrangement links TRBV2 to TRBJ2-7, with 8 positions matching TRBD1. The germline V gene encodes CDR1 SNHLY and CDR2 FYNNEI. The J segment lost 3 bases and the V segment lost 3 bases, leaving 10 bases of the junction unmatched. CDR3 length: 16 amino acids.

J is TRBJ1-4 and V is TRBV2, with unresolved D. Germline V gene lookup returns CDR1 SNHLY and CDR2 FYNNEI. The CDR3 is made up of 15 amino acids. Deletions cut 6 bases from V and 8 bases from J, with 19 bases between. The DNA of the CDR3 is TGTGCCAGCAGCGCCCTACGGGGTGGCGCGGAAAAACTGTTTTTT. Protein sequence: CASSALRGGAEKLFF.

This sequence joins TRBV2 and TRBJ1-5; no firm D call. Trimming took off 6 bases at V and 1 base at J, with 7 bases between the two ends. The CDR3 has 13 residues. CDR1 is SNHLY, CDR2 FYNNEI, per germline. The CDR3 bases are TGTGCCAGCAGGCCGAGAAGCAATCAGCCCCAGCATTTT. This codes for CASRPRSNQPQHF.

The table lists this clone with a count of one. The J gene is TRBJ2-7, the V gene TRBV6-5, with no clear D. Germline assignment: CDR1 MNHEY and CDR2 SVGAGI. V lost 5 bases, J lost 4 bases, and 12 bases lay in between. The CDR3 has 13 residues. The CDR3 bases are TGTGCCAGCAGTCCCGGGTGGTGGTACGAGCAGTACTTC. Protein: CASSPGWWYEQYF.

CDR3 nucleotides: TGTGCCAGCAGTTACGGAGGGACCGGGGAGCTGTTTTTT. This encodes CASSYGGTGELFF. The J gene is TRBJ2-2, the V gene TRBV12-3 or TRBV12-4; tentative D call: TRBD2 (6 bases). CDR3 size: 13 residues. Trimming took off 4 bases at V and 5 bases at J, with 8 bases between the two ends.

The chain recombines TRBV27 with TRBJ2-2; 7 bases are a match to TRBD2. The CDR3 contains 16 residues. Unmatched junction bases numbered 12, after V lost 6 bases and J lost 5 bases. Germline V gene data show CDR1 as MNHEY and CDR2 as SMNVEV (reference sequence). CDR3 bases: TGTGCCAGCAGCCTGATGGGAGGGACGAGTACCGGGGAGCTGTTTTTT. Amino acids: CASSLMGGTSTGELFF.

The CDR3 region has the DNA TGTGCCAGCAGGGTCCGGGATAACCCCCATGAAGCTTTCTTT. It encodes CASRVRDNPHEAFF. The rearrangement joins TRBV6-5 to TRBJ1-1; D not resolved. CDR1 is MNHEY and CDR2 is SVGAGI in the germline V gene. V was pared by 6 bases and J by 7 bases, with 18 bases between. The CDR3 loop spans 14 amino acids.

The chain has TRBV5-1 and TRBJ1-1; no reliable D call. Germline V gives CDR1 SGHRS, CDR2 YFSETQ. The CDR3 runs to 14 residues. Deletions cut 1 base from V and 3 bases from J, with 10 bases between. This chain's CDR3 is CASSLRRADTEAFF. CDR3 bases: TGCGCCAGCAGCTTGAGGAGGGCAGACACTGAAGCTTTCTTT.

V and J are TRBV9 and TRBJ1-1, with 7 bases identical to TRBD1. V was clipped by 4 bases and J by 1 base; unmatched bases: 4. The germline V gene has CDR1 SGDLS and CDR2 YYNGEE. This CDR3 has 14 residues. DNA for the CDR3: TGTGCCAGCAGCCCGGGACAGCGGAACACTGAAGCTTTCTTT. Translating gives CASSPGQRNTEAFF.

V gene TRBV6-6 combines with J gene TRBJ1-3, with a weak D call TRBD1 (6 bases). CDR1 MNHNY and CDR2 SVGAGI come from the germline V gene (reference sequence). The V and J ends lost 6 bases and 4 bases respectively, with 13 bases between them. This CDR3 comprises 14 residues. The CDR3 DNA reads as TGTGCCAGCAGCCTTACAGGGCCGGGAAACACCATATATTTT. Protein: CASSLTGPGNTIYF.

The chain uses TRBV7-3 and TRBJ2-3; TRBD2 might be the D (6 bases). The CDR3 runs 14 residues. CDR1 and CDR2 (germline): SGHTA, FQGTGA. Trimming left V 5 bases short and J 4 bases short, with 13 bases between. CDR3 in amino acids: CASSPGEYADTQYF. Written as DNA, the CDR3 is TGTGCCAGCAGCCCGGGAGAATATGCAGATACGCAGTATTTT.